This TCR beta chain was identified during a study of T cell clonotyping in hematopoietic cell transplantation (dated by TCRdb to the early 2020s). Describing the broader study: Recipient samples taken before transplant were obtained following cytoreduction. A total of 135 blood samples were collected in the study from 30 to 45 consecutive transplant recipients and their related donors. Patients were recruited between late 2015 and 2017 and followed until September 2020 or death.

Trimming removed 4 bases from V and 6 bases from J; the gene matches leave 10 bases unexplained. From a lookup of the germline V gene, CDR1 and CDR2 are ENHRY and SYGVKD. Including the terminal cysteine and phenylalanine, the CDR3 comprises 15 residues. The CDR3 DNA has 45 bases and is translated from base 1. The immunoSEQ assay, a bias-controlled multiplex PCR with V- and J-specific primers, was used to amplify TCR beta CDR3 regions from genomic DNA. A second PCR step added a proprietary barcode and Illumina adapter sequences to the CDR3 amplicons. An Illumina MiSeq instrument was used for sequencing of the CDR3 libraries. In the paper's pipeline: Export and quality control were handled in immunoSEQ Analyzer 3.0, while downstream analyses relied on R Bioconductor and Immunarch. Only productive rearrangements in the normalized downsampled data set were used to calculate repertoire metrics. Clonotypes larger than 5 templates in the normalized cohort were defined as pathologically expanded. The Inverse Simpson Index was used to measure repertoire diversity. To capture all clonotypes, the CMV-specificity analyses were run on the non-normalized data set. The immuneACCESS repertoire file appears here via TCRdb, limited to in-frame rearrangements. These files lack a portion of the clones; in checked studies, under half of the deficit traces to unresolved V genes, and the cause of the others is not known. V, J and clone size derive from that table, while D and trimming were established from the DNA sequence. The sample table records approximately 18,000 clones; roughly 80% of these occur just once. The ten largest clones capture about a sixth of the sample.

The research as a whole found: Just a small fraction of recipient repertoires overlapped with donor repertoires, and more than 95% appeared de novo at the given depth. The sample size was limited and the cells went unsorted, which meant the CD4 and CD8 repertoire contributions could not be told apart. Broader TCR repertoire diversity after transplant was predicted by Inverse Simpson Index values from donors and from recipients before transplant. A decrease in recipient TCR diversity was observed after transplant, and a progressive increase in pathologically expanded clonotypes was seen from day 30 to day 180.

Turning to this clone: Its antigen is unknown. The sample holds no much larger clone one base away, and base qualities are not on file.

The sample's time point, from its label and the paper: recipient sample about 28 days before transplant, after cytoreduction. Blood from recipients was drawn about 28 days before transplant and again at days 30, 100 and 180 after transplant. Using Nuclei Lysis Solution, genomic DNA was extracted from unfractionated peripheral blood mononuclear cells that were either fresh or cryopreserved. The material was peripheral blood mononuclear cells, obtained before stem cell transplant. The clonotype was recovered from a man in his sixties with acute myeloid leukemia. Some clones in this sample may be carry-over from other donors' samples. Here the chain combines TRBV10-3 and TRBJ1-1, with TRBD1 matching 8 junction bases. The encoded CDR3 is CAISGGQDRVPEAFF. The nucleotides are TGTGCCATCAGTGGGGGCCAGGACAGGGTGCCTGAAGCTTTCTTT.